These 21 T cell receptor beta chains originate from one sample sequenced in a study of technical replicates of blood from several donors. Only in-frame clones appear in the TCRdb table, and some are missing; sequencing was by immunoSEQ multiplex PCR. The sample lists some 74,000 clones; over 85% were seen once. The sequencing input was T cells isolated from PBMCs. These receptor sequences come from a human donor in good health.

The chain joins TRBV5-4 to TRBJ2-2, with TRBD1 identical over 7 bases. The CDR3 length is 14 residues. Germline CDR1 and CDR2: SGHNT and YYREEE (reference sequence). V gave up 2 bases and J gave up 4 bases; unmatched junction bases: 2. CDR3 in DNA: TGTGCCAGCAGCTTAGGGGGCGTCACCGGGGAGCTGTTTTTT. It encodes CASSLGGVTGELFF.

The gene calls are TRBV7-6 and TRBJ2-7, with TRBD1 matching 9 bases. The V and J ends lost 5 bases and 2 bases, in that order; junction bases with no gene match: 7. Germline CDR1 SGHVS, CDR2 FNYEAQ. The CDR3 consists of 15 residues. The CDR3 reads CASSQGTGFTYEQYF. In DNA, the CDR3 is TGTGCCAGCAGCCAAGGGACAGGGTTCACCTACGAGCAGTACTTC.

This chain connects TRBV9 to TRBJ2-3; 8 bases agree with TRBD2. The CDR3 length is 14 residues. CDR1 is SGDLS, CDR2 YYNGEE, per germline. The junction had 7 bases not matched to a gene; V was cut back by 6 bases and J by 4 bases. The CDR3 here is CASNREGSADTQYF. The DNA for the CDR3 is TGTGCCAGCAACCGGGAGGGATCCGCAGATACGCAGTATTTT.

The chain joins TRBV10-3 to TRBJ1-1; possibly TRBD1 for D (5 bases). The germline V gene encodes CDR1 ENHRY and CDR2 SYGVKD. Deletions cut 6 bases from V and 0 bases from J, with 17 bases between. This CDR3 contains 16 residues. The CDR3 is CAISKGLTFLNTEAFF. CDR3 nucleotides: TGTGCCATCAGCAAGGGACTTACGTTCCTGAACACTGAAGCTTTCTTT.

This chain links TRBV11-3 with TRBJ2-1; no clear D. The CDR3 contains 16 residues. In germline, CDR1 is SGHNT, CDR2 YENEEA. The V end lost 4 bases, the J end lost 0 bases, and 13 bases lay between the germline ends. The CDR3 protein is CASSSFSVISYNEQFF. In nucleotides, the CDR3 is TGTGCCAGCAGCTCCTTCTCGGTGATCTCCTACAATGAGCAGTTCTTC.

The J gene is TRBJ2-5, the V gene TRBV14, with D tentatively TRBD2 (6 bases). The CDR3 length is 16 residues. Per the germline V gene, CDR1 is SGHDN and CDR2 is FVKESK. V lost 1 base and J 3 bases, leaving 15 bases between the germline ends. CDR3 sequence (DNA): TGTGCCAGCAGCCAAGCCTGGGGGGAGGAAGAAGAGACCCAGTACTTC. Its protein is CASSQAWGEEEETQYF. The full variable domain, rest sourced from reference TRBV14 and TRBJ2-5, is EAGVTQFPSHSVIEKGQTVTLRCDPISGHDNLYWYRRVMGKEIKFLLHFVKESKQDESGMPNNRFLAERTGGTYSTLKVQPAELEDSGVYFCASSQAWGEEEETQYFGPGTRLLVL.

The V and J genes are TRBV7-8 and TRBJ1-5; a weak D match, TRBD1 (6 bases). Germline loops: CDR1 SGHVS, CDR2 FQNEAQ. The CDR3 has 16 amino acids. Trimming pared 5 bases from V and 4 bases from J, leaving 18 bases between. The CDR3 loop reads CASSPRRQGTNQPQHF. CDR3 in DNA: TGTGCCAGCAGCCCTAGGAGGCAGGGGACAAATCAGCCCCAGCATTTT.

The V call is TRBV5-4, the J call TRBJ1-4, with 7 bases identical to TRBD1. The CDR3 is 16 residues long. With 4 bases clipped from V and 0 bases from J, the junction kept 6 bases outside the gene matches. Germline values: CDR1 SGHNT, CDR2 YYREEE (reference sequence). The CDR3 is CASSPDRASTNEKLFF. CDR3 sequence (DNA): TGTGCCAGCAGCCCCGACAGGGCCTCAACTAATGAAAAACTGTTTTTT.

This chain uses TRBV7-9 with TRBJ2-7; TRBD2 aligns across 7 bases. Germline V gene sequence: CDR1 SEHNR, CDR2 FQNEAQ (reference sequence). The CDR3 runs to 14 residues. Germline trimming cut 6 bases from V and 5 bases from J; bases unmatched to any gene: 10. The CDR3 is CASRPVSGLHEQYF. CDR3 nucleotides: TGTGCCAGCAGACCCGTTAGCGGGTTACACGAGCAGTACTTC.

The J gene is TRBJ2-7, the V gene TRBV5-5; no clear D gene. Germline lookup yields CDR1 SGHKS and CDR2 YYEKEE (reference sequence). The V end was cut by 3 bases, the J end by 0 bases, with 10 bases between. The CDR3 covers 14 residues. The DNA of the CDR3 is TGTGCCAGCAGCTATGACTCACACTCCTACGAGCAGTACTTC. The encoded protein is CASSYDSHSYEQYF.

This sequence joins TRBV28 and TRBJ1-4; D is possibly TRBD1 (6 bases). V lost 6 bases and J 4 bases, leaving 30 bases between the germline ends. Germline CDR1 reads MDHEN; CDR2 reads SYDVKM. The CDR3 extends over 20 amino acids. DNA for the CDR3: TGTGCCAGCAGCCCTTTCCTTAAGCGGACAGTGGACGAGCTTAATGAAAAACTGTTTTTT. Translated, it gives CASSPFLKRTVDELNEKLFF.

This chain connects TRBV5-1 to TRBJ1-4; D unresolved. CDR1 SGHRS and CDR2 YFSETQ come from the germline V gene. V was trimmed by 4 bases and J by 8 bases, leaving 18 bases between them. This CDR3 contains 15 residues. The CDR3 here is CASSVSRDGSEKLFF. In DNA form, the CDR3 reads TGCGCCAGCAGCGTTAGTAGGGATGGGAGCGAAAAACTGTTTTTT.

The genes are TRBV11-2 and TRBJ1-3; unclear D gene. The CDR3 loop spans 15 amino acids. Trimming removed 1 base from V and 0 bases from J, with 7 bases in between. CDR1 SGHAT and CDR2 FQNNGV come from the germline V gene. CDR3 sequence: CASSLGVSSGNTIYF. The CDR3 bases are TGTGCCAGCAGCTTAGGAGTGAGCTCTGGAAACACCATATATTTT.

The CDR3: CASWGRSGEQFF. The CDR3 DNA reads as TGTGCCAGCTGGGGGCGGTCAGGTGAGCAGTTCTTC. The chain joins TRBV19 to TRBJ2-1; perhaps TRBD1 as D (6 bases). In germline, CDR1 is LNHDA, CDR2 SQIVND (reference sequence). The CDR3 has 12 residues. Trimming pared 9 bases from V and 9 bases from J, leaving 15 bases between.

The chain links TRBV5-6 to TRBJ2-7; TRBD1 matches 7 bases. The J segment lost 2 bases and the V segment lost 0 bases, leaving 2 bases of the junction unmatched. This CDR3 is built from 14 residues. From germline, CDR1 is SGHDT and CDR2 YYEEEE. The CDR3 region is CASSLGQGPYEQYF. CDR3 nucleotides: TGTGCCAGCAGCTTGGGACAGGGCCCCTACGAGCAGTACTTC. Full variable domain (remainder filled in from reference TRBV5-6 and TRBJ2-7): DAGVTQSPTHLIKTRGQQVTLRCSPKSGHDTVSWYQQALGQGPQFIFQYYEEEERQRGNFPDRFSGHQFPNYSSELNVNALLLGDSALYLCASSLGQGPYEQYFGPGTRLTVT.

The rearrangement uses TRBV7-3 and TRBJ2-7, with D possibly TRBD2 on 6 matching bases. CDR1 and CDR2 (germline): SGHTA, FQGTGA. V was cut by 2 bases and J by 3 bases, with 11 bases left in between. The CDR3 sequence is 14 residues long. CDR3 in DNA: TGTGCCAGCAGCTTAGCAGGAGGGAACTACGAGCAGTACTTC. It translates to CASSLAGGNYEQYF.

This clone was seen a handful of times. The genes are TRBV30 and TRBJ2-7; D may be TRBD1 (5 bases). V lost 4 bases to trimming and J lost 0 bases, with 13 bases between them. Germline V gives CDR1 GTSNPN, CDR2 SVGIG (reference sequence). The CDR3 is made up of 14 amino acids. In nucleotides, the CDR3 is TGTGCCTGGAATAACAGACAGAGCTCCTACGAGCAGTACTTC. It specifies CAWNNRQSSYEQYF.

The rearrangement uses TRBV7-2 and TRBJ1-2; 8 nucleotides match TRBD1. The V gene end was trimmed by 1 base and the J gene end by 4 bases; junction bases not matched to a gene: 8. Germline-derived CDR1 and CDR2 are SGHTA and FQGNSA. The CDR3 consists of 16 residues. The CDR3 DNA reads TGTGCCAGCAGCTTAGATCCTACAGGGGGAGGCTATGGCTACACCTTC. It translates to CASSLDPTGGGYGYTF.

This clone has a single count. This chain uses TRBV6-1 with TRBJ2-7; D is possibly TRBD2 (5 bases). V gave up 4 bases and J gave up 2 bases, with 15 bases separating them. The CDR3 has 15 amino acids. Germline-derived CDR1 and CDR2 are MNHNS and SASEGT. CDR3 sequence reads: CASSGLERKTYEQYF. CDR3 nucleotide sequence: TGTGCCAGCAGTGGTTTGGAGCGGAAAACCTACGAGCAGTACTTC.

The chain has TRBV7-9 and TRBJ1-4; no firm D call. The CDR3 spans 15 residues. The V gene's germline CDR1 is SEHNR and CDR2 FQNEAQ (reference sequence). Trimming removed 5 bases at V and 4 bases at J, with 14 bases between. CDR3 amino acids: CASSPRGPDNEKLFF. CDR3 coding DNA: TGTGCCAGCAGCCCTCGTGGGCCGGATAATGAAAAACTGTTTTTT.

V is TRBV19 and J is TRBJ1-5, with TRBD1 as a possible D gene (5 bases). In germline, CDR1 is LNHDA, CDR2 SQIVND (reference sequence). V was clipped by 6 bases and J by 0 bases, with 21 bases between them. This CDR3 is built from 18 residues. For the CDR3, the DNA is TGTGCCAGTAGCGTCGAGGTCGGGGGGGGATATAGCAATCAGCCCCAGCATTTT. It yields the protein CASSVEVGGGYSNQPQHF.